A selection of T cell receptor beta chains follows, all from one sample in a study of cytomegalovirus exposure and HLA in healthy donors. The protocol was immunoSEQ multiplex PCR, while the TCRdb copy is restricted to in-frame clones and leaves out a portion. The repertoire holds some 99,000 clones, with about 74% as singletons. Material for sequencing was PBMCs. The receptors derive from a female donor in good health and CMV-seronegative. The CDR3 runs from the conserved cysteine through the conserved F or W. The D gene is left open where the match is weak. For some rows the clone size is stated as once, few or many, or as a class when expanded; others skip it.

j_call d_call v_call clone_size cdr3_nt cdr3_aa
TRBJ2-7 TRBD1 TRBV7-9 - TGTGCCAGCAGAAGGGGGACAGACTACGAGCAGTACTTC CASRRGTDYEQYF
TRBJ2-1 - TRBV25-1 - TGTGCCAGCAGTGAATGGACTATCAATGAGCAGTTCTTC CASSEWTINEQFF
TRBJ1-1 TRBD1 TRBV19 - TGTGCCAGTAGTATAGACTCAAACAGGGGTAGGGCTGAAGCTTTCTTT CASSIDSNRGRAEAFF
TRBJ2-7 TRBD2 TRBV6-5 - TGTGCCAGCAGAAGCCTAGCGGGGATCCGCGAGCAGTACTTC CASRSLAGIREQYF
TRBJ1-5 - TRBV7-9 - TGTGCCAGCAGCCCCATGGAGAATCAGCCCCAGCATTTT CASSPMENQPQHF
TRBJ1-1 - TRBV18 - TGTGCCAGCTCCCCCCGGAGGAGTGTTACTGAAGCTTTCTTT CASSPRRSVTEAFF
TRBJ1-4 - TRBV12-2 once TGTGCAAGTCGCCCCTACACAGGAGAGAGCACGAAAGAAAAACTGTTTTTT CASRPYTGESTKEKLFF
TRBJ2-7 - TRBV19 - TGTGCCAGTAGTCCAGGGGACGAGCAGTACTTC CASSPGDEQYF
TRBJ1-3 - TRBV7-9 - TGTGCCAGCAGCTTAGCGCTTACGGGCTCTGGAAACACCATATATTTT CASSLALTGSGNTIYF
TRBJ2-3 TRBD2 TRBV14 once TGTGCCAGCAGCCAAGAGTGGTCAGCGGGAGCCTCAGATACGCAGTATTTT CASSQEWSAGASDTQYF
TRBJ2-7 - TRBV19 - TGTGCCAGTAGTACGGACAGCATAGGGAACTACGAGCAGTACTTC CASSTDSIGNYEQYF
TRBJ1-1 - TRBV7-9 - TGTTCCAGCAGCCCCCTAGGGGTCGAAGCTTTCTTT CSSSPLGVEAFF
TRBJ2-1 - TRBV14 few TGTGCCAGCAGCCAAGGTCGCAGCGGGCATGAGCAGTTCTTC CASSQGRSGHEQFF
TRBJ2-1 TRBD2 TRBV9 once TGTGCCAGCAGCCTTTCCGGGACTAGCGGGGGTGTGAATGAGCAGTTCTTC CASSLSGTSGGVNEQFF
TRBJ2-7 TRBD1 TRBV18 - TGTGCCAGCTCACCAGGGACAGGGAGCTCCTACGAGCAGTACTTC CASSPGTGSSYEQYF
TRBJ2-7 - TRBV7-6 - TGTGCCAGCAGCTTACAGGATTTCTACGAGCAGTACTTC CASSLQDFYEQYF
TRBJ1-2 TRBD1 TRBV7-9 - TGTGCCAGCAGCACGGGTCCGGGACAGGGGTGGAGTGGCTACACCTTC CASSTGPGQGWSGYTF
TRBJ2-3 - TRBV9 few TGTGCCAGCAGCCTAACGGGGTCCGTCCGTTTCGAAGATACGCAGTATTTT CASSLTGSVRFEDTQYF
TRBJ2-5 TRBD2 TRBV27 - TGTGCCAGCAGTCACCACCCTAGCGGCCAAGAGACCCAGTACTTC CASSHHPSGQETQYF
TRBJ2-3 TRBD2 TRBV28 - TGTGCCAGCAGTTTTAATCTAGCGGGAGCAGATACGCAGTATTTT CASSFNLAGADTQYF
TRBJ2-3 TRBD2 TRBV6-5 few TGTGCCAGCAAGGGACTAGCGGGAGGAGTAGATACGCAGTATTTT CASKGLAGGVDTQYF
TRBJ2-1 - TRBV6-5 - TGTGCCAGCAGTTACTCGAGGGGGTTCGTAGTGTATGAGCAGTTCTTC CASSYSRGFVVYEQFF
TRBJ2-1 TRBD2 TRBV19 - TGTGCCAGTAGTGGGCTAGCGGGACCCTATGAGCAGTTCTTC CASSGLAGPYEQFF
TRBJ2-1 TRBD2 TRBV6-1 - TGTGCCAGCAGTGAATTGGGGACTAGCGGGAGAGGGGAGCAGTTCTTC CASSELGTSGRGEQFF
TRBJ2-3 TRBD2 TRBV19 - TGTGCCAGTGAGAGGGGTAGCGGGGTCACAACAGATACGCAGTATTTT CASERGSGVTTDTQYF
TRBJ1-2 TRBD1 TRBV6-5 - TGTGCCAGCAGTTTTGGACAGGGTCTAGGCTATGGCTACACCTTC CASSFGQGLGYGYTF
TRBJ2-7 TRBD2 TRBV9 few TGTGCCAGCAGCGTGGACCTAGCGGGGTACGAGCAGTACTTC CASSVDLAGYEQYF
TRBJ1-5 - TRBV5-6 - TGTGCCAGCAGCTTGAGACAGTACAATCAGCCCCAGCATTTT CASSLRQYNQPQHF
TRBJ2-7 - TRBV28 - TGTGCCAGCAGCCGAAGGACACCCTACGAGCAGTACTTC CASSRRTPYEQYF
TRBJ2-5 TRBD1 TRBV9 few TGTGCCAGCAGCGTAGACCCCAGAGGGACAGGTCCTCTTCCAAAAGAGACCCAGTACTTC CASSVDPRGTGPLPKETQYF
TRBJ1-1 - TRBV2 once TGTGCCAGCAGTGAGGGTTTAAGAGGCGGCACTGAAGCTTTCTTT CASSEGLRGGTEAFF
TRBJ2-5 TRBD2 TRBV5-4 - TGTGCCAGCAGCTCCGGGACTAGCGGGGGGGCGGGAGAGACCCAGTACTTC CASSSGTSGGAGETQYF
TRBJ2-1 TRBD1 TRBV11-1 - TGTGCCAGCAGCGTGTACCGGGACAGTCACTACAATGAGCAGTTCTTC CASSVYRDSHYNEQFF
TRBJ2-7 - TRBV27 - TGTGCCAGCAGTTCGGAAGGGACATCCACATACGAGCAGTACTTC CASSSEGTSTYEQYF
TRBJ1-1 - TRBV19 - TGTGCCAGTAGTATTTCAACAGGGAACGGAGCTTTCTTT CASSISTGNGAFF
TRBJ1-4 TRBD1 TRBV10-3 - TGTGCCATCAGTGACGCCGGGACAGGGAATGAAAAACTGTTTTTT CAISDAGTGNEKLFF
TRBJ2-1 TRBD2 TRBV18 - TGTGCCAGCTCACTCCTCCTGACTAGCGGAGACTACAATGAGCAGTTCTTC CASSLLLTSGDYNEQFF
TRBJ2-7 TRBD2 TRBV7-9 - TGTGCCAGCAGCTTAAGCGCTAGCGGGAGGAGAAACGAGCAGTACTTC CASSLSASGRRNEQYF
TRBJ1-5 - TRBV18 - TGTGCCAGCTCACCAGGGGCAGGCAATCAGCCCCAGCATTTT CASSPGAGNQPQHF
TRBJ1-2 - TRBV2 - TGTGCCAGCACCCTGCAAAGGGGAATGGGTGGCTACACCTTC CASTLQRGMGGYTF
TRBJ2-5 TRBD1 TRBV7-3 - TGTGCCAGCAGCCTGACAGGGGGCCAAGAGACCCAGTACTTC CASSLTGGQETQYF
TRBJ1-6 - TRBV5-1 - TGCGCCAGCAGCACGACAGGAAATTCACCCCTCCACTTT CASSTTGNSPLHF
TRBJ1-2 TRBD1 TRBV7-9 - TGTTCCAGCAGCTTAGAAAAGGACAGGGCCGTGATAAACTATGGCTACACCTTC CSSSLEKDRAVINYGYTF
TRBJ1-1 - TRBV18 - TGTGCCAGCAGACCTACAGGAGTGAACACTGAAGCTTTCTTT CASRPTGVNTEAFF
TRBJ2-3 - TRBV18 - TGTGCCAGCTCACCTCCCTACCTTGACAGGCCAGGGACAGATACGCAGTATTTT CASSPPYLDRPGTDTQYF
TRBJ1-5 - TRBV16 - TGTGCCAGCAGCCTGGGCCGACAGACGGCCCAGCCCCAGCATTTT CASSLGRQTAQPQHF
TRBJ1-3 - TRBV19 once TGTGCCAGTAGGGCTCACTCTGGAAACACCATATATTTT CASRAHSGNTIYF
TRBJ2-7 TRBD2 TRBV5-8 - TGTGCCAGCAGCCCCGGGGAGCGGGGGATCTACGAGCAGTACTTC CASSPGERGIYEQYF
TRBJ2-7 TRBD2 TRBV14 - TGTGCCAGCAGCTCGTCCGGGACTACCCCCTACGAGCAGTACTTC CASSSSGTTPYEQYF
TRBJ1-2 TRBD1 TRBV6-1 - TGTGCCAGCAGCCCCAGGGGGGTCTATGGCTACACCTTC CASSPRGVYGYTF
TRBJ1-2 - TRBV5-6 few TGTGCCAGCAGCCCGGACAGTAACTATGGCTACACCTTC CASSPDSNYGYTF
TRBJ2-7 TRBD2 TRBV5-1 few TGCGCCAGCAGCTTGACTAGCGGGATCGACGAGCAGTACTTC CASSLTSGIDEQYF
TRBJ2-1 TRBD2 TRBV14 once TGTGCCAGCAGCCAAGATAGGGGACTAGCGTCCTTTAATGAGCAGTTCTTC CASSQDRGLASFNEQFF
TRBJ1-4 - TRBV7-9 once TGTTCCAGCAGCGTAGGGCTCGAAAAACTGTTTTTT CSSSVGLEKLFF
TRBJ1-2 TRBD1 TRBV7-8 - TGTGCCAGCAGCGACAGGGGAGGTGAAGGCTACACCTTC CASSDRGGEGYTF
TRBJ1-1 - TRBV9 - TGTGCCAGCAGCGTAATATCAGGACGGGGTGAAGCTTTCTTT CASSVISGRGEAFF
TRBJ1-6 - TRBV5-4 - TGTGCCAGCAGCATCGGGTTCTCTCCCCTCCACTTT CASSIGFSPLHF